Listed here is a single T cell receptor (beta chain). The specificity of this receptor is unknown. No much larger clonotype is one base removed from it; base qualities were not supplied. These data belong to a study of technical replicates of blood from several donors (dated by TCRdb to the late 2010s). V drops 8 bases and J drops 3 bases, leaving 14 bases in between. The germline V gene (reference sequence) supplies CDR1 LNHDA and CDR2 SQIVND. The CDR3 spans 13 residues, from the cysteine through the phenylalanine. Only the CDR3 region is kept as DNA, spanning 39 bases read in frame from base 1. Library construction relied on the immunoSEQ multiplex PCR assay. TCRdb mirrors the immuneACCESS table, restricted to in-frame sequences. Some clones are absent from its copies; in checked studies, under half trace to an unresolved V gene, and the reason for the others is unknown. Recorded for this sample are under 80,000 clones; around 94% of them occurred a single time. Roughly 0.26% of the sample is taken by the ten largest.

The sample consisted of T cells isolated from PBMCs. This clonotype originated in a human donor in good health. The V gene is TRBV19 and the J gene is TRBJ2-7; TRBD2 could be the D gene, as 6 bases match. The CDR3 has the sequence CASAGGLGYEQYF. The DNA reads as follows: TGTGCCAGTGCCGGGGGATTGGGCTACGAGCAGTACTTC.